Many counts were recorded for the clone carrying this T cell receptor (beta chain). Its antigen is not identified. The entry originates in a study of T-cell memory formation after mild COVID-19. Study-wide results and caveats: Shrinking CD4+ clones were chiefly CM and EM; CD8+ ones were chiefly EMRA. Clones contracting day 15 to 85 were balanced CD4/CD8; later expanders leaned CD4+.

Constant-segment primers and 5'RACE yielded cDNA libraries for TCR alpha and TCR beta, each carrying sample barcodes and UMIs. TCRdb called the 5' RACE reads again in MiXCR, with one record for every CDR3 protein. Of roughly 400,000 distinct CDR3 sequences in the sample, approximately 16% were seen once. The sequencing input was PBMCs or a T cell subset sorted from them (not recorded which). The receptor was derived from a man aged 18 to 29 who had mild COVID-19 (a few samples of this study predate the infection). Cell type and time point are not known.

As DNA, the CDR3 is TGTGCCAGCAGCGGCGGGGGGGCAGGAGATACGCAGTATTTT. It translates to CASSGGGAGDTQYF. V gene TRBV7-7 combines with J gene TRBJ2-3, with TRBD2 matching over 9 bases. V was clipped by 5 bases and J by 5 bases; unmatched bases: 5. Germline lookup yields CDR1 SSHAT and CDR2 FNYEAQ (reference sequence). CDR3 length: 14 amino acids.